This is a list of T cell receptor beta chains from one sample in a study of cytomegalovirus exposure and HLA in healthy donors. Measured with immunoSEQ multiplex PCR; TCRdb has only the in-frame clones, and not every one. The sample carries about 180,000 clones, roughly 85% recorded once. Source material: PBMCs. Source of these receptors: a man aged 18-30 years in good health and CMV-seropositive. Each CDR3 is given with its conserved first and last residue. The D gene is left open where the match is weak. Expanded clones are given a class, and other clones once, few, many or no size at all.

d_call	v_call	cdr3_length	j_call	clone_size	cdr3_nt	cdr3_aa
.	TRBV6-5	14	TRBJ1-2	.	TGTGCCAGCAGTTACGGGCAAAGAGGGGGTGGCTACACCTTC	CASSYGQRGGGYTF
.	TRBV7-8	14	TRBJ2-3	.	TGTGCCAGCAGCCCCGTAGGCCGGCGGGATACGCAGTATTTT	CASSPVGRRDTQYF
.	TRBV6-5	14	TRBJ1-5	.	TGTGCCAGCAATATAGGGGTCTTCAATCAGCCCCAGCATTTT	CASNIGVFNQPQHF
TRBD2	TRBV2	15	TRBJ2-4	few	TGTGCCAGCAGCCCGGGGGGGCGAGCCAAAAACATTCAGTACTTC	CASSPGGRAKNIQYF
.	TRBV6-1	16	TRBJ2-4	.	TGTGCCAGCAGTGAACAGGCCTATACCCTCAAAAACATTCAGTACTTC	CASSEQAYTLKNIQYF
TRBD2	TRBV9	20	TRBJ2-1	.	TGTGCCAGCAGCCCCCGACTCAGGGGGACTAGCGGGAGCCGGAGCAATGAGCAGTTCTTC	CASSPRLRGTSGSRSNEQFF
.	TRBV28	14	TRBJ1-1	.	TGTGCCAGCAGCCCCGTTTGGGGGGACACTGAAGCTTTCTTT	CASSPVWGDTEAFF
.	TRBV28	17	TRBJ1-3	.	TGTGCCAGCAGTTCAGCCGGGACACCAATCGCTGGAAACACCATATATTTT	CASSSAGTPIAGNTIYF
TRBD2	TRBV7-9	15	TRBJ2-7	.	TGTGCCAGCAGCTTAGTACTAGCGGGAGTACACGAGCAGTACTTC	CASSLVLAGVHEQYF
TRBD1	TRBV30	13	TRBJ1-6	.	TGTGCCTGGGACCAGGGGGTGAATTCACCCCTCCACTTT	CAWDQGVNSPLHF
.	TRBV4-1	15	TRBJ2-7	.	TGCGCCAGCAGCCAAGGAATGACAGTCGGCTACGAGCAGTACTTC	CASSQGMTVGYEQYF
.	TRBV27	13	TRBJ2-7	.	TGTGCCAGCAGTTCGGACACCTCCTACGAGCAGTACTTC	CASSSDTSYEQYF
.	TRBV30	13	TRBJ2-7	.	TGTGCCTGGGCGGCGGTAGCGCCCTACGAGCAGTACTTC	CAWAAVAPYEQYF
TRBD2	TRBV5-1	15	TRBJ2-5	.	TGCGCCAGCAGCTTTAGCGGGAGTAGTGGAGAGACCCAGTACTTC	CASSFSGSSGETQYF
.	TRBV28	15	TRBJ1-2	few	TGTGCCAGCAGTCCACCTGATGACGGGGACTATGGCTACACCTTC	CASSPPDDGDYGYTF
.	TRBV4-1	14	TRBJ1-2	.	TGCGCCAGCAGCCCCATCATGGACAGCTATGGCTACACCTTC	CASSPIMDSYGYTF
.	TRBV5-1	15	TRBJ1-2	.	TGCGCCAGCAGCTCCCGGTCCCGGGACACAGATGGCTACACCTTC	CASSSRSRDTDGYTF
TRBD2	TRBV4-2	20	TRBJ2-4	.	TGTGCCAGCAGCCACTCGGGTACGGGAGGATTCGAGCTAGCCAAAAACATTCAGTACTTC	CASSHSGTGGFELAKNIQYF
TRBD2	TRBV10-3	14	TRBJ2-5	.	TGTGCCAGCAGGTCTAGCGGGGGACAAGAGACCCAGTACTTC	CASRSSGGQETQYF
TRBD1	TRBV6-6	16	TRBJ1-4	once	TGTGCCAGCCGCGGGGGACAGGGGCGTCCTAATGAAAAACTGTTTTTT	CASRGGQGRPNEKLFF
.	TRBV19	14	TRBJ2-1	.	TGTGCCAGTAGTATAGGTGGCTATCAGGATGAGCAGTTCTTC	CASSIGGYQDEQFF
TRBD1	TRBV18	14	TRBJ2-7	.	TGTGCCAGCTCACCCCGGGACAGCACCTACGAGCAGTACTTC	CASSPRDSTYEQYF
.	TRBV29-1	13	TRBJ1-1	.	TGCAGCGTTGCAACGGACTTGAACACTGAAGCTTTCTTT	CSVATDLNTEAFF
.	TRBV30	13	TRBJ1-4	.	TGTGCCTGGAGCGGGGGGCTAGGGGAAAAACTGTTTTTT	CAWSGGLGEKLFF
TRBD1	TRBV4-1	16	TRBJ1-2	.	TGCGCCAGCAGCCAAGGGACAGGGGGGGTCGACTATGGCTACACCTTC	CASSQGTGGVDYGYTF
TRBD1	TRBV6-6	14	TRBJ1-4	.	TGTGCCAGCAGATTACAGGGGCTTGGGGAAAAACTGTTTTTT	CASRLQGLGEKLFF
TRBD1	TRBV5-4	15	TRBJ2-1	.	TGTGCCAGCAGCTCCCGGGACAGGGGTTTGAATGAGCAGTTCTTC	CASSSRDRGLNEQFF
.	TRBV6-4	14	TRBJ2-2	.	TGTGCCTCCCCCGGGAGCGGGAACACCGGGGAGCTGTTTTTT	CASPGSGNTGELFF
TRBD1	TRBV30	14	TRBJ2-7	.	TGTGCCTGGGGCCGCGGACAGGGGGGAAACGAGCAGTACTTC	CAWGRGQGGNEQYF
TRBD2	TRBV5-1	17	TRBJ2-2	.	TGCGCCAGCAGCTTGGGGCTGCTAGCGGGAGAATCCGGGGAGCTGTTTTTT	CASSLGLLAGESGELFF
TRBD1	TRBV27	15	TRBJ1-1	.	TGTGCCAGCAGCCTAGACCAGGGGGAGGACACTGAAGCTTTCTTT	CASSLDQGEDTEAFF
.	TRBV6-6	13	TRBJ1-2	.	TGTGCCAGCCTCTTTGGTGAGGGCTATGGCTACACCTTC	CASLFGEGYGYTF
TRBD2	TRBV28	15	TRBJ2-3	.	TGTGCCAGCAGTTCTCAACTAGCGGGGGCAGATACGCAGTATTTT	CASSSQLAGADTQYF
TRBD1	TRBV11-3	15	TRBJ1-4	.	TGTGCCAGCAGCTCACCGGGACAGGGGGTTGAAAAACTGTTTTTT	CASSSPGQGVEKLFF
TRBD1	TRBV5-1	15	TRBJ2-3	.	TGCGCCAGCAGCCCCTCGGGACAGATCACAGATACGCAGTATTTT	CASSPSGQITDTQYF
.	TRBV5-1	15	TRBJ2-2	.	TGCGCCAGCACATCGGTCAGGGATCGGTCCGGGGAGCTGTTTTTT	CASTSVRDRSGELFF
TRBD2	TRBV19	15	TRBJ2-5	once	TGTGCCAGTAGTCGAACGGGGGGGTACCAAGAGACCCAGTACTTC	CASSRTGGYQETQYF
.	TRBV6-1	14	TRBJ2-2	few	TGTGCCAGCAGTGAGATGGCGGGCGCCGGGGAGCTGTTTTTT	CASSEMAGAGELFF
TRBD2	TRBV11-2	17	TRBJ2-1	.	TGTGCCAGCAGCCATGGACTAGCGGGAGAGGCCTACAATGAGCAGTTCTTC	CASSHGLAGEAYNEQFF
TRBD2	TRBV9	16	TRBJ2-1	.	TGTGCCAGCAGCGTAGCTCATGCGGGGGGGAACAATGAGCAGTTCTTC	CASSVAHAGGNNEQFF
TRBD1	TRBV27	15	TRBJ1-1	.	TGTGCCAGCAGTCTTGACAGGGGGCTGAACACTGAAGCTTTCTTT	CASSLDRGLNTEAFF
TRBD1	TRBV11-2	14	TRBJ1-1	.	TGTGCCAGCGTCAGGGGGGCCTTGAACACTGAAGCTTTCTTT	CASVRGALNTEAFF
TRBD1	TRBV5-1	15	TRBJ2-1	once	TGCGCCAGCAGCTTGGGACACCCAGGGGGCGGTGGGCAGTTCTTC	CASSLGHPGGGGQFF
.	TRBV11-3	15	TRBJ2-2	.	TGTGCCAGCAGGCTGCGAGGTCGCGCCACCGGGGAGCTGTTTTTT	CASRLRGRATGELFF
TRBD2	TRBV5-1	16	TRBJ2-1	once	TGCGCCAGCAGCTTGGAGCCACTAGCGGGAGGGAATGAGCAGTTCTTC	CASSLEPLAGGNEQFF
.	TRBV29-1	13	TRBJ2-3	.	TGCAGCGTTGGACAGGAGGTCCCAGATACGCAGTATTTT	CSVGQEVPDTQYF
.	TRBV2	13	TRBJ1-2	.	TGTGCCAGCAGTGATGCGGTGAACTATGGCTACACCTTC	CASSDAVNYGYTF
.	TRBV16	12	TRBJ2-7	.	TGTGCCAGCAGCCAGAGCGGGTACGAGCAGTACTTC	CASSQSGYEQYF
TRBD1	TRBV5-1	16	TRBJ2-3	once	TGCGCCAGCAGCTTGGATTTGGGACAGAGCACAGATACGCAGTATTTT	CASSLDLGQSTDTQYF
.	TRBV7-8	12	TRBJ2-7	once	TGTGCCAGCAGCCTCGATCAGTACGAGCAGTACTTC	CASSLDQYEQYF
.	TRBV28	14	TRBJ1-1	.	TGTGCCAGCAGCGGCACAGGATACGGCACTGAAGCTTTCTTT	CASSGTGYGTEAFF
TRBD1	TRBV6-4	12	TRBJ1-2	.	TGTGCCAGCAGTGAAGGGGGCGACGGCTACACCTTC	CASSEGGDGYTF
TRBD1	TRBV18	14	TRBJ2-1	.	TGTGCCAGCTCAGACGTAGGGACAGCCAATGAGCAGTTCTTC	CASSDVGTANEQFF
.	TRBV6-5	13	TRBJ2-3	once	TGTGCCAGCAGGCCGTGGGACTCAGATACGCAGTATTTT	CASRPWDSDTQYF
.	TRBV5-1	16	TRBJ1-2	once	TGCGCCAGCAGCTTGGGTACGGGGGGGGCGAACTATGGCTACACCTTC	CASSLGTGGANYGYTF